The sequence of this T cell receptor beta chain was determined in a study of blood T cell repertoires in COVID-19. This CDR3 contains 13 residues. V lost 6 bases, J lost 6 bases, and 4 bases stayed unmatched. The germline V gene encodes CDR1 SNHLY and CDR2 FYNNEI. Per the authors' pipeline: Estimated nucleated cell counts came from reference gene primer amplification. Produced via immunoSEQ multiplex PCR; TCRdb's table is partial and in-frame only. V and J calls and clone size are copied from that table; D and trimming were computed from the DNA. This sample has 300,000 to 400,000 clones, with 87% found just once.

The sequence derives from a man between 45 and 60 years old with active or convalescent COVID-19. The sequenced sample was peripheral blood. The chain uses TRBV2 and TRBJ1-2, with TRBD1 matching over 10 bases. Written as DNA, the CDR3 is TGTGCCAGCAGCCTCGGACAGGGGGATGGCTACACCTTC. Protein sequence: CASSLGQGDGYTF.